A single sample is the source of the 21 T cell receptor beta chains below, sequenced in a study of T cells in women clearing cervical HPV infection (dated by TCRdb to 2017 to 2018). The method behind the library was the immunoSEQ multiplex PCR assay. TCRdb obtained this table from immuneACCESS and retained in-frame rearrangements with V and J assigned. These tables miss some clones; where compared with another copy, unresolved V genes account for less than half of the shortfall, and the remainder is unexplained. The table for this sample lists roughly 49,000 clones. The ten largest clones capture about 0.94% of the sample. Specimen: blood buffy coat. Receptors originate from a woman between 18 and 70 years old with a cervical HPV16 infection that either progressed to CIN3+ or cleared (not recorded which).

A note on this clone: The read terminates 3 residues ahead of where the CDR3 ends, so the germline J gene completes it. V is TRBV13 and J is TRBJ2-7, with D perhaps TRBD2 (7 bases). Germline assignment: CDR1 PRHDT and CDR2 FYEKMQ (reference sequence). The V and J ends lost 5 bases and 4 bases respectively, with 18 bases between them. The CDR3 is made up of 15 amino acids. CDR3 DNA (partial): TGTGCCAGCAGCGTTAAGGGGGGGGGCGGTTACGAG. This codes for CASSVKGGGGYE. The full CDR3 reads CASSVKGGGGYEQYF.

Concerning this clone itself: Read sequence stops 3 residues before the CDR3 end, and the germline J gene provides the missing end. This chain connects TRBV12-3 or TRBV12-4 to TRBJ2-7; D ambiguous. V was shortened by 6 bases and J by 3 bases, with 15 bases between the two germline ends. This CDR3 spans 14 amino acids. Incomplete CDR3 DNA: TGTGCCAGCAGCACGTCCCCGGTCCACTACGAG. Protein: CASSTSPVHYE. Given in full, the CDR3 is CASSTSPVHYEQYF.

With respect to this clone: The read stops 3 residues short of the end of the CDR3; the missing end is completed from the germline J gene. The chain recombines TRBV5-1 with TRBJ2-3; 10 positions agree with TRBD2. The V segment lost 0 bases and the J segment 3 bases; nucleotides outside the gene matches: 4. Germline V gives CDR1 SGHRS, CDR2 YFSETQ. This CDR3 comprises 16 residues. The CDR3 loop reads CASSLVPSGGTDTQYF. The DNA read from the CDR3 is TGCGCCAGCAGCTTGGTACCTAGCGGGGGAACAGATACG.

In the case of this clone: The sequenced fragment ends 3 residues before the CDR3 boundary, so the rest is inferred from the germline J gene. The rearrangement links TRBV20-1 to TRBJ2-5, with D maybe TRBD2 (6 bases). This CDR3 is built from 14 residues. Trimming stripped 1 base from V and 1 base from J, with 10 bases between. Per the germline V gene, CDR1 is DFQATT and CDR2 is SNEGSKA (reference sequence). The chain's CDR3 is CSARGGDFQETQYF. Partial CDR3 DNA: TGCAGTGCTAGAGGGGGGGACTTCCAAGAGACC.

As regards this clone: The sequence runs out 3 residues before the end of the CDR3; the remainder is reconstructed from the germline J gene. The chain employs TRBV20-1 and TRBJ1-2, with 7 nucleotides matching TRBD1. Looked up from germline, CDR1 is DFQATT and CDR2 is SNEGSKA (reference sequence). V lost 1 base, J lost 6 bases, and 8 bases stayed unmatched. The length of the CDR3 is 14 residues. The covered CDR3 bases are TGCAGTGCTAGAGCCTCGGGACAGCTCCATGGC. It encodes CSARASGQLHG. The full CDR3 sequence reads CSARASGQLHGYTF.

The CDR3 loop is CASSGGQGAISGNTIYF. The CDR3 DNA, read in part, is TGCGCCAGCAGCGGTGGACAGGGGGCGATCTCTGGAAACACC. The chain links TRBV5-1 to TRBJ1-3; 11 nucleotides agree with TRBD1. The DNA ends 3 residues before the CDR3 does, and the rest of the CDR3 is filled in from the germline J gene. This CDR3 is built from 17 residues. Trimming cost V 4 bases and J 0 bases; bases outside gene matches: 6. Germline values: CDR1 SGHRS, CDR2 YFSETQ. Using reference TRBV5-1 and TRBJ1-3 for the parts outside the CDR3, the full variable domain is KAGVTQTPRYLIKTRGQQVTLSCSPISGHRSVSWYQQTPGQGLQFLFEYFSETQRNKGNFPGRFSGRQFSNSRSEMNVSTLELGDSALYLCASSGGQGAISGNTIYFGEGSWLTVV.

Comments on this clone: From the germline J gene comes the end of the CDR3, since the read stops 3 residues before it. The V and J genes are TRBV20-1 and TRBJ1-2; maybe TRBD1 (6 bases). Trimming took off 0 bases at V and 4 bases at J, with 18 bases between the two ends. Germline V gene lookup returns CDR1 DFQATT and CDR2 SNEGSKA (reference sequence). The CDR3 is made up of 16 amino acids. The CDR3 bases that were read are TGCAGTGCTAGAGATCGGGCCCTAGGACAGATCTATGGC. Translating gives CSARDRALGQIYG. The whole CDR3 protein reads CSARDRALGQIYGYTF.

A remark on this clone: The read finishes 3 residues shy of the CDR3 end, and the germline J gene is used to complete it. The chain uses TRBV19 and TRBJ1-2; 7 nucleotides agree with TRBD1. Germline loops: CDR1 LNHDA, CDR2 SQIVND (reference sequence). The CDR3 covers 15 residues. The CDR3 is CASSLRTGLLNWYTF. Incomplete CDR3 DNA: TGTGCCAGTAGTCTCCGGACAGGACTTTTGAATTGG.

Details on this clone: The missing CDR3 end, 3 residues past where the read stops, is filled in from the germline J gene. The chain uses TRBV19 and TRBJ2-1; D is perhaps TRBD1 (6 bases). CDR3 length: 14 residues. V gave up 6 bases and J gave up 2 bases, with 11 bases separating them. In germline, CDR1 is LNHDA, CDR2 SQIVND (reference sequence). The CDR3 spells CASRGHRAYNEQFF. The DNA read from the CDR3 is TGTGCCAGTAGGGGACACCGCGCCTACAATGAG. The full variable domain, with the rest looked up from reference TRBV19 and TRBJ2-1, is DGGITQSPKYLFRKEGQNVTLSCEQNLNHDAMYWYRQDPGQGLRLIYYSQIVNDFQKGDIAEGYSVSREKKESFPLTVTSAQKNPTAFYLCASRGHRAYNEQFFGPGTRLTVL.

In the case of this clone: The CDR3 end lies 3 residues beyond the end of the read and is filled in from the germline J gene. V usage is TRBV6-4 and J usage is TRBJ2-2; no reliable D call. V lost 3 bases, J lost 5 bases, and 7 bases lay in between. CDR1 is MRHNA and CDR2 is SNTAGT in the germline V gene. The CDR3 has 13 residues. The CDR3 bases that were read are TGTGCCAGCAGTGAGAAGGGTACCGGGGAG. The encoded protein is CASSEKGTGE. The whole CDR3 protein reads CASSEKGTGELFF.

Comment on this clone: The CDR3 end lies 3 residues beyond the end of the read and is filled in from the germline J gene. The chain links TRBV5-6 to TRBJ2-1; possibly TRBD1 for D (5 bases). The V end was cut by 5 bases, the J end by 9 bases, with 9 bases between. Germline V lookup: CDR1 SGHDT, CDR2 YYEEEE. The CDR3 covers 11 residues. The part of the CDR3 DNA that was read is TGTGCCAGCAGAGGACACGGTGAG. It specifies CASRGHGE. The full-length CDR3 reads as CASRGHGEQFF. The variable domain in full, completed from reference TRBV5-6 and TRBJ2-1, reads DAGVTQSPTHLIKTRGQQVTLRCSPKSGHDTVSWYQQALGQGPQFIFQYYEEEERQRGNFPDRFSGHQFPNYSSELNVNALLLGDSALYLCASRGHGEQFFGPGTRLTVL.

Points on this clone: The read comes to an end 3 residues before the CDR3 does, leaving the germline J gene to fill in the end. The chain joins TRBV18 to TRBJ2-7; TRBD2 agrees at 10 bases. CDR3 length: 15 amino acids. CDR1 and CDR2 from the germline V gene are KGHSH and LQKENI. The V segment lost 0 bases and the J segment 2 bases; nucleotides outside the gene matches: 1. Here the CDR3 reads CASSPPLAGTYEQYF. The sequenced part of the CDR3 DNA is TGTGCCAGCTCACCACCACTAGCGGGGACCTACGAG.

The CDR3 sequence: CASSSQVTGTPLFF. Partial CDR3 DNA: TGCGCCAGCAGCTCCCAAGTGACAGGGACACCG. V gene TRBV5-1 combines with J gene TRBJ2-2, with 7 nucleotides matching TRBD1. The read gets to within 3 residues of the CDR3 end, and the germline J gene fills in the rest. This CDR3 has 14 amino acids. Germline V gene lookup returns CDR1 SGHRS and CDR2 YFSETQ. The entire variable domain, with the rest obtained from reference TRBV5-1 and TRBJ2-2, is as follows: KAGVTQTPRYLIKTRGQQVTLSCSPISGHRSVSWYQQTPGQGLQFLFEYFSETQRNKGNFPGRFSGRQFSNSRSEMNVSTLELGDSALYLCASSSQVTGTPLFFGEGSRLTVL.

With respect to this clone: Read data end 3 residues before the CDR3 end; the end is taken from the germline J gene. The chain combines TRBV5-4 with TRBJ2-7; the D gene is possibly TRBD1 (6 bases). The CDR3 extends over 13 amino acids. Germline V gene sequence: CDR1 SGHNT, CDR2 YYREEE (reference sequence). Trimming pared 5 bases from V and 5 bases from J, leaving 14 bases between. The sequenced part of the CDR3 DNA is TGTGCCAGCAGTCCGCCAGGGGCAAACGAG. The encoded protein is CASSPPGANE. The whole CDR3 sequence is CASSPPGANEQYF.

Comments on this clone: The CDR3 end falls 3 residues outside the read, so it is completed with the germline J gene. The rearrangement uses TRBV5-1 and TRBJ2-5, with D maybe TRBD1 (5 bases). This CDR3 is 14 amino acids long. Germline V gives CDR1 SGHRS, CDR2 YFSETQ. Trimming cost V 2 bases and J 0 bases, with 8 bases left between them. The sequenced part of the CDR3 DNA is TGCGCCAGCAGCTTACTGACAGACCAAGAGACC. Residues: CASSLLTDQET. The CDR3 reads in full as CASSLLTDQETQYF.

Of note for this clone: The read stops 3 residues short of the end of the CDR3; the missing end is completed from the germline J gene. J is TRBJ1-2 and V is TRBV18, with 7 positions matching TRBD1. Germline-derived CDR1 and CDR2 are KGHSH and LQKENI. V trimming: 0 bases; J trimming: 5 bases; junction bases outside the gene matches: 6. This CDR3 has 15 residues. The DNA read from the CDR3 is TGTGCCAGCTCACCACCAGCCGGGACAGATTATGGC. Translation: CASSPPAGTDYG. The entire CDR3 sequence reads CASSPPAGTDYGYTF.

The CDR3 DNA, read in part, is TGCGCCAGCGGGACTAGCGATACCGAG. This codes for CASGTSDTE. The entire CDR3 protein is CASGTSDTEQYF. The chain recombines TRBV5-1 with TRBJ2-7, with 10 bases aligning to TRBD2. Read coverage stops 3 residues before the CDR3 terminus; the germline J gene supplies the remainder. Trimming at V came to 7 bases and at J to 6 bases, leaving 4 bases not matched to a gene. The V gene's germline CDR1 is SGHRS and CDR2 YFSETQ. The CDR3 totals 12 residues.

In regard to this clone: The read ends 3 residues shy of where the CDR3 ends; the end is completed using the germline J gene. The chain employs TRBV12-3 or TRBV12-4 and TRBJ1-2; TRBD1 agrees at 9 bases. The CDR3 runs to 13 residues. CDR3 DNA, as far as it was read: TGTGCCAGCAGTCGGACAGGGGTGCGGGGC. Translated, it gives CASSRTGVRG. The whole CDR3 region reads CASSRTGVRGYTF.

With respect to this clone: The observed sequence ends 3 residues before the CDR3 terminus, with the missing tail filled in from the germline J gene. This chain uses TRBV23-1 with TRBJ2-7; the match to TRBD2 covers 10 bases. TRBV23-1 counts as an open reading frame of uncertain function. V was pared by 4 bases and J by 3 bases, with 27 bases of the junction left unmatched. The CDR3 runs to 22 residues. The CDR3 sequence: CASSPPALAGAYKFLGDYEQYF. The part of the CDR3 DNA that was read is TGCGCCAGCAGTCCGCCCGCCCTAGCGGGGGCGTATAAGTTTTTGGGGGACTACGAG.

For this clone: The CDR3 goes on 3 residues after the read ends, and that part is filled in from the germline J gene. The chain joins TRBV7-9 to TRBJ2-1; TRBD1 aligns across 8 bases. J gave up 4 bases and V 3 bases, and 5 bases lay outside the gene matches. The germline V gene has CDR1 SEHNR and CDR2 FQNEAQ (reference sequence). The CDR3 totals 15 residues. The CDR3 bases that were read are TGTGCCAGCAGCTTTGGGCAGGGGGCTTACAATGAG. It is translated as CASSFGQGAYNE. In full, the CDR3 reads CASSFGQGAYNEQFF.

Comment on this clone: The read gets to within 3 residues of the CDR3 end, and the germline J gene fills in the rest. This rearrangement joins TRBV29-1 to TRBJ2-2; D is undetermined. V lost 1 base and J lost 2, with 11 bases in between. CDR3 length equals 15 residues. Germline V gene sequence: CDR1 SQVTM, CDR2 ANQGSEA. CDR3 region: CSVEGTQDNTGELFF. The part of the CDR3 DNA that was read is TGCAGCGTTGAAGGTACCCAGGATAACACCGGGGAG.